This T cell receptor (beta chain) was observed in a study of blood T cell repertoires in COVID-19. Study information: The United States, Italy and Spain provided the acute and convalescent COVID-19 samples. In each case, the material was cDNA or gDNA derived from T cells, B-cell-depleted T cells, or PBMCs.

Authors' analysis steps: From reference gene primer amplification, estimates of nucleated cell counts were derived. TCRdb's copy holds only in-frame clones and misses some; the assay was immunoSEQ multiplex PCR. The DNA was the basis for D and trimming; V, J and clone size are from that table. The sample includes about 230,000 clones, roughly 80% of them seen just once. CDR3 size: 14 residues. The germline CDR1 and CDR2 sequences are SGDLS and YYNGEE. Trimming removed 4 bases from V and 4 bases from J; junction bases left unmatched: 3. Sequencing was done on a sample of peripheral blood. This chain joins TRBV9 and TRBJ1-3, with TRBD1 matching over 9 bases. This clonotype was sampled from a woman aged 70-85 years with active or convalescent COVID-19. The CDR3: CASSLDRGGNTIYF. The CDR3 DNA is TGTGCCAGCAGCCTCGACAGGGGGGGAAACACCATATATTTT.